This TCR beta chain was retrieved from a study of PD-1 blockade in classical Hodgkin lymphoma (dated by TCRdb to the early 2020s). In terms of the full investigation: Nivolumab dosing was 3 mg/kg intravenously every 2 weeks, continuing until either disease progression or unacceptable toxicity. The study used CyTOF and TCR beta sequencing to define a peripheral blood immune signature of response to PD-1 blockade in classical Hodgkin lymphoma. The research as a whole found: Trial patients with a complete response had baseline diversity similar to that of newly diagnosed patients, while partial responders and progressors had significantly lower diversity. Baseline TCR diversity was reported as lower in newly diagnosed patients than in healthy donors, and lower still in relapsed/refractory patients. A significant rise by C4D1 was seen in CD4+ but not CD8+ TCR diversity (p=0.0027 vs p=0.16), with the rise being most apparent in complete responders (p=0.02). The study was restricted to a single clinical trial cohort, and the causes of repertoire differences, possibly disease activity or prior therapy, were left undefined. Lower diversity was seen in patients whose nivolumab began less than 1 year after ASCT, and these patients were left out of later analyses so that immune reconstitution would not confound the results.

A few counts support this clone. The clone's antigen remains unknown. Per-nucleotide qualities are absent, and no much larger clonotype sits a single base away. V was cut back by 4 bases and J by 8 bases, leaving a gap of 11 bases between them. Taken from cysteine to phenylalanine, the CDR3 has 13 residues. Only CDR3 DNA is held: 39 bases, read in frame from base 1. Sequences KGHSH (CDR1) and LQKENI (CDR2) are obtained from the germline V gene. The Qiagen DNeasy kit was used to extract genomic DNA from unsorted PBMCs and from the negatively selected CD4+ and CD8+ fractions. TCR beta CDR3 regions were subjected to amplification by immunoSEQ multiplex PCR with primers that anneal to V and J segments. A synthetic immune receptor repertoire was used to minimize amplification bias, and any remaining bias was removed computationally after sequencing. For the original study's pipeline: Custom Python scripts were used to quantify repertoire diversity as the Shannon entropy index. Unsorted, CD4+ and CD8+ repertoires were examined separately, except in combined analyses, for which CD4+ and CD8+ sequences were merged in silico. Clonal expansion was defined as a frequency increase of at least 2-fold after treatment compared with C1D1, and clones undetected at baseline were assigned a pseudocount of 0.5. Clones with 0 or 1 copy at C1D1 were defined as singleton clones, while clones with 2 or more copies were defined as non-singleton clones. Clones expanded in unsorted samples were labelled as CD4+, CD8+ or unknown by matching protein sequences in sorted samples from the same patient. Diversity changes from C1D1 to C4D1 were tested in paired samples using Wilcoxon tests. TCRdb holds this immuneACCESS table with in-frame rearrangements only. Some clones are missing; in checked studies, unresolved V genes explain under half, and the rest has no known cause. That table furnishes V, J and clone size, whereas the DNA furnished D and trimming. The table for this sample lists around 20,000 clones; 86% of them were counted only once. The leading ten clones occupy under 15% of the sample.

The time point label corresponds to: cycle 2 day 1 (C2D1) of nivolumab. Relapse after autologous stem cell transplantation had occurred in all trial patients, and cohorts A, B and C were distinguished by prior brentuximab vedotin exposure. A total of around 59 patients with relapsed/refractory classical Hodgkin lymphoma made up the trial cohort, and each patient's best overall response was complete response, partial response or progressive disease. Trial patients were treated with single-agent nivolumab in the multi-cohort phase II CheckMate 205 trial. An independent review committee assessed best overall response by applying the 2007 International Working Group response criteria. Trial PBMCs were collected just before the start of nivolumab (C1D1) and during therapy at cycle 2 day 1 and cycle 4 day 1. Peripheral blood was collected in 8 mL Vacutainer Cell Preparation Tubes, from which PBMCs were isolated by centrifugation and then cryopreserved.

This chain is built from TRBV18 and TRBJ1-4; the D gene is unclear. The TCR comes from a human donor with classical Hodgkin lymphoma. This specimen was peripheral blood mononuclear cells (PBMCs), taken before the second cycle of nivolumab. Here the CDR3 is given as CASSRESGEKLFF. The sequence in DNA is TGTGCCAGCTCACGAGAGTCGGGGGAAAAACTGTTTTTT. With the rest looked up from the reference TRBV18 and TRBJ1-4 genes rather than sequenced, the full variable domain is NAGVMQNPRHLVRRRGQEARLRCSPMKGHSHVYWYRQLPEEGLKFMVYLQKENIIDESGMPKERFSAEFPKEGPSILRIQQVVRGDSAAYFCASSRESGEKLFFGSGTQLSVL.